This T cell receptor beta chain was captured in a study of beta chain features in type 1 diabetes. Overall study results and limits: When VDJ junctions were examined, type 1 diabetes patients showed fewer insertions and more deletions. Patients showed naive, central memory and Treg TCRB repertoires that appeared more similar than those of healthy donors. Whether TCRB rearrangement is influenced by HLA type went unresolved here.

Reverse transcribing all isolated RNA meant expressed TCRB transcripts were sequenced. Mean read depth for naive, central memory and regulatory T cell samples was several million reads. Assay used: immunoSEQ multiplex PCR; TCRdb lists only in-frame clones, some missing. The sample shows about 360,000 clones, around 12% of them seen only once. This clone was picked up a small number of times. Its target is not known. The germline CDR1 and CDR2 sequences are MNHNY and SVGAGI (reference sequence). Trimming left V 0 bases short and J 0 bases short, with 6 bases between. The CDR3 extends over 16 amino acids.

Sequences were obtained from naive CD4+ T cells from blood. V gene TRBV6-6 combines with J gene TRBJ2-6; D remains unclear. The source of this sequence is a man between 18 and 29 years old in good health. CDR3 protein: CASSYSTGSGANVLTF. The CDR3 DNA reads TGTGCCAGCAGTTACTCGACTGGCTCTGGGGCCAACGTCCTGACTTTC.